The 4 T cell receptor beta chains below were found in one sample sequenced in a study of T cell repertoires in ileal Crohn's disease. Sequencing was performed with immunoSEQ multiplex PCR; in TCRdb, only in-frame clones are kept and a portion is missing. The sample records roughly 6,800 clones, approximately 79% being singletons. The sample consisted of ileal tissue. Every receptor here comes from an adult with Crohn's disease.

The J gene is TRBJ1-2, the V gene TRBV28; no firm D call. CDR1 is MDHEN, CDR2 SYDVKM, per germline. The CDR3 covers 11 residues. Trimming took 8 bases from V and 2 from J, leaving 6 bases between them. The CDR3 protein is CASYENYGYTF. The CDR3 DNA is TGTGCCAGCTACGAGAACTATGGCTACACCTTC.

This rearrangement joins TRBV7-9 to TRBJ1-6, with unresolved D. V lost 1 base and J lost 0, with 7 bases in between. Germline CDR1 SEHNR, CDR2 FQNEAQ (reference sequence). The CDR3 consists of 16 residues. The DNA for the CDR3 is TGTGCCAGCAGCTTAGGCGGGAGCTCCTATAATTCACCCCTCCACTTT. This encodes CASSLGGSSYNSPLHF.

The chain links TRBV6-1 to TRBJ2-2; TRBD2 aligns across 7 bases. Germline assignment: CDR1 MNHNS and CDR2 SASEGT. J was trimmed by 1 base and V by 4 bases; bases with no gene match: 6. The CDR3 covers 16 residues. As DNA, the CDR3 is TGTGCCAGCAGTGCTGCTGCGGGGGTGAACACCGGGGAGCTGTTTTTT. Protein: CASSAAAGVNTGELFF.

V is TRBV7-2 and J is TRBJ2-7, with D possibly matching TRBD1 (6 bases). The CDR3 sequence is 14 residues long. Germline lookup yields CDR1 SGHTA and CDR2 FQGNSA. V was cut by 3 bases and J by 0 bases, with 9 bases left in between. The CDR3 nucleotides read TGTGCCAGCAGCTTTACAGGGAGCTCCTACGAGCAGTACTTC. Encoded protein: CASSFTGSSYEQYF.